This TCR beta chain was identified in a study of blood T cell repertoires in COVID-19. CDR3 length equals 13 residues. With 6 bases clipped from V and 3 bases from J, the junction kept 0 bases outside the gene matches. Germline loops: CDR1 MDHEN, CDR2 SYDVKM. Repertoires were generated with immunoSEQ multiplex PCR, while TCRdb's copy carries only in-frame clones and drops some. Of around 130,000 clones in the sample, 85% to 90% were seen once. This clonotype originated in a man between 70 and 80 years old with active or convalescent COVID-19. The chain recombines TRBV28 with TRBJ2-1, with 9 nucleotides matching TRBD1. Sequenced: peripheral blood. In nucleotides, the CDR3 is TGTGCCAGCAGGACAGGGGGCTACAATGAGCAGTTCTTC. This encodes CASRTGGYNEQFF.